This TCR beta chain was captured in a study of cytomegalovirus exposure and HLA in healthy donors. Trimming left V 4 bases short and J 2 bases short, with 12 bases between. The CDR3 length is 13 residues. Germline-derived CDR1 and CDR2 are GTSNPN and SVGIG (reference sequence). General study points: Information on immune exposure was restricted to one variable (CMV serostatus). As a later analysis showed, a missense DCLRE1C variant was linked to trimming of TCR beta V- and J-genes.

Comment on this clone: The antigen remains undetermined.

The PCR was carried out with 60 Vbeta primers and 13 Jbeta primers. Assay used: immunoSEQ multiplex PCR; TCRdb lists only in-frame clones, some missing. Among about 150,000 clones listed, 70% were seen once. This receptor was taken from a woman aged 55-75 years in good health and CMV-seropositive. The material sequenced was PBMCs. This chain links TRBV30 with TRBJ2-7; D gene uncertain. CDR3 DNA sequence: TGTGCCTGGACTCCGCGGCAGACCTACGAGCAGTACTTC. Residues: CAWTPRQTYEQYF. The complete variable domain, with remaining parts taken from reference TRBV30 and TRBJ2-7, reads SQTIHQWPATLVQPVGSPLSLECTVEGTSNPNLYWYRQAAGRGLQLLFYSVGIGQISSEVPQNLSASRPQDRQFILSSKKLLLSDSGFYLCAWTPRQTYEQYFGPGTRLTVT.